The rows below give T cell receptor beta chains drawn from one sample of a study of T cell repertoires in aging, cancer and after chemotherapy. TCRdb re-analysed the multiplex PCR reads in MiXCR, keeping a single row per CDR3 protein. Of some 4,500 distinct CDR3 sequences in the sample, around 65% were seen once. The material sequenced was blood. The receptors derive from a human donor with a solid tumor. Both conserved end residues are part of each CDR3. Each record gives: V gene, J gene, clone size, D gene, CDR3 DNA, CDR3 protein. A D gene is named only where the DNA matches it firmly. Expanded clones get a size class; other rows say once, few or many, or leave the size out.

V gene: TRBV6-1
J gene: TRBJ2-5
clone size: -
D gene: -
CDR3 DNA: TGTGCCAGCAGGACCTCACAGGCTCAGACCCAGTACTTC
CDR3 protein: CASRTSQAQTQYF

V gene: TRBV7-9
J gene: TRBJ1-2
clone size: -
D gene: -
CDR3 DNA: TGTGCCAGCAGCTTAAATCAGGGGACGGCCCCCTACACCTTC
CDR3 protein: CASSLNQGTAPYTF

V gene: TRBV11-2
J gene: TRBJ1-6
clone size: -
D gene: -
CDR3 DNA: TGTGCCAGCAGCTTAGATGGGGGCCGGGGGGTTTATTCACCCCTCCACTTT
CDR3 protein: CASSLDGGRGVYSPLHF

V gene: TRBV5-4
J gene: TRBJ1-1
clone size: -
D gene: TRBD1
CDR3 DNA: TGTGCCAGCAGCAAGGACAGGGCCGAACGAGCTTTCTTT
CDR3 protein: CASSKDRAERAFF

V gene: TRBV28
J gene: TRBJ1-2
clone size: -
D gene: -
CDR3 DNA: TGTGCCAGCAGCTCAACCGGGACTTTATTGTGGGGCTACACCTTC
CDR3 protein: CASSSTGTLLWGYTF

V gene: TRBV7-3
J gene: TRBJ2-5
clone size: -
D gene: -
CDR3 DNA: TGTGCCAGCAGCTCGGGGAGCTGGGACGAGACCCAGTACTTC
CDR3 protein: CASSSGSWDETQYF

V gene: TRBV7-9
J gene: TRBJ1-2
clone size: few
D gene: TRBD1
CDR3 DNA: TGTGCCAGCAGCTTAAGGTTAGGGATGACAGGGAGTGACTATGGCTACACCTTC
CDR3 protein: CASSLRLGMTGSDYGYTF

V gene: TRBV7-9
J gene: TRBJ1-1
clone size: -
D gene: -
CDR3 DNA: TGTGCCAGCAGACCAACCACACTGAACACTGAAGCTTTCTTT
CDR3 protein: CASRPTTLNTEAFF

V gene: TRBV30
J gene: TRBJ1-2
clone size: -
D gene: -
CDR3 DNA: TGTGCCTGGAGCAGCACAGGGTGGTATGGCTACACCTTC
CDR3 protein: CAWSSTGWYGYTF

V gene: TRBV4-1
J gene: TRBJ1-2
clone size: -
D gene: -
CDR3 DNA: TGCGCCAGCAGCTTGGACGTAGTCCCTTATGGCTACACCTTC
CDR3 protein: CASSLDVVPYGYTF

V gene: TRBV19
J gene: TRBJ1-3
clone size: -
D gene: -
CDR3 DNA: TGTGCCAGTAGTACCGATCGACGGCCTGGAAACACCATATATTTT
CDR3 protein: CASSTDRRPGNTIYF

V gene: TRBV5-1
J gene: TRBJ1-4
clone size: -
D gene: -
CDR3 DNA: TGCGCCAGCAGCTTCCAGGGATCGACTAATGAAAAACTGTTTTTT
CDR3 protein: CASSFQGSTNEKLFF

V gene: TRBV7-2
J gene: TRBJ1-5
clone size: once
D gene: TRBD1
CDR3 DNA: TGTGCCAGCAGCTTAGGGCAGGGGGGGTTGCCCCAGCATTTT
CDR3 protein: CASSLGQGGLPQHF

V gene: TRBV7-2
J gene: TRBJ2-5
clone size: -
D gene: -
CDR3 DNA: TGTGCCAGCAGCTACCTCGCGGGGGCGGGAAAGGAGACCCAGTACTTC
CDR3 protein: CASSYLAGAGKETQYF

V gene: TRBV19
J gene: TRBJ1-1
clone size: -
D gene: -
CDR3 DNA: TGTGCCAGTAGTATTCAAATCGACACTGAAGCTTTCTTT
CDR3 protein: CASSIQIDTEAFF

V gene: TRBV12-3/TRBV12-4
J gene: TRBJ1-3
clone size: -
D gene: -
CDR3 DNA: TGTGCCAGCAGTTTAGGGCGGGACTCTTTCTATGGAAACACCATATATTTT
CDR3 protein: CASSLGRDSFYGNTIYF

V gene: TRBV29-1
J gene: TRBJ2-7
clone size: once
D gene: TRBD2
CDR3 DNA: TGCAGCGTTTCACTAGCGGGAGGTACGCGGGCTGAGCAGTACTTC
CDR3 protein: CSVSLAGGTRAEQYF

V gene: TRBV20-1
J gene: TRBJ2-1
clone size: medium-sized
D gene: -
CDR3 DNA: TGCAGTGCTAGAGATCCCATTTTTAGGGATGAGCAGTTCTTC
CDR3 protein: CSARDPIFRDEQFF

V gene: TRBV7-2
J gene: TRBJ1-6
clone size: -
D gene: TRBD1
CDR3 DNA: TGTGCCAGCAGCTTGGGACAGGAAAATTCACCCCTCCACTTT
CDR3 protein: CASSLGQENSPLHF

V gene: TRBV5-5
J gene: TRBJ2-2
clone size: -
D gene: -
CDR3 DNA: TGTGCCAGTACTAGACAGAACACCGGGGAGCTGTTTTTT
CDR3 protein: CASTRQNTGELFF

V gene: TRBV28
J gene: TRBJ1-3
clone size: few
D gene: -
CDR3 DNA: TGTGCCAGCAGCCGTAGAGAAGACACCATATATTTT
CDR3 protein: CASSRREDTIYF

V gene: TRBV6-5
J gene: TRBJ1-2
clone size: few
D gene: TRBD1
CDR3 DNA: TGTGCCAGCAGTTACAACAGGGGTGGCTACACCTTC
CDR3 protein: CASSYNRGGYTF

V gene: TRBV6-1
J gene: TRBJ1-3
clone size: -
D gene: -
CDR3 DNA: TGTGCCAGCAGTGAAACCCCGGGCGCTGGAAACACCATATATTTT
CDR3 protein: CASSETPGAGNTIYF

V gene: TRBV18
J gene: TRBJ1-2
clone size: once
D gene: TRBD1
CDR3 DNA: TGTGCCAGCTCACCTTCCGGGACAGGGGAATATGGCTACACCTTC
CDR3 protein: CASSPSGTGEYGYTF

V gene: TRBV7-4
J gene: TRBJ2-3
clone size: -
D gene: TRBD2
CDR3 DNA: TGTGCCAGCAGCTTGGCTAGCGGGCTGAAGACGGATACGCAGTATTTT
CDR3 protein: CASSLASGLKTDTQYF

V gene: TRBV19
J gene: TRBJ1-1
clone size: -
D gene: -
CDR3 DNA: TGTGCCAGTAGTATGGGCGAGGGGAACACTGAAGCTTTCTTT
CDR3 protein: CASSMGEGNTEAFF

V gene: TRBV5-1
J gene: TRBJ1-1
clone size: -
D gene: -
CDR3 DNA: TGCGCCAGCAGCTTGGGGGGGGGCACTGAAGCTTTCTTT
CDR3 protein: CASSLGGGTEAFF

V gene: TRBV7-9
J gene: TRBJ2-7
clone size: once
D gene: TRBD2
CDR3 DNA: TGTGCCAGCAGCTTCGGGACTAGCGGGAGCGAGCAGTACTTC
CDR3 protein: CASSFGTSGSEQYF

V gene: TRBV7-2
J gene: TRBJ2-1
clone size: few
D gene: TRBD2
CDR3 DNA: TGTGCCAGCAGCTTAGCCGGGACTAGCGGGGCCAATGAGCAGTTCTTC
CDR3 protein: CASSLAGTSGANEQFF

V gene: TRBV15
J gene: TRBJ1-1
clone size: few
D gene: -
CDR3 DNA: TGTGCCACCAGCAGAGATCGCAGGGGAACAACTGAAGCTTTCTTT
CDR3 protein: CATSRDRRGTTEAFF

V gene: TRBV25-1
J gene: TRBJ1-2
clone size: few
D gene: TRBD1
CDR3 DNA: TGTGCCAGCAGTGATCATTTAGGGACAGGGGACTATGGCTACACCTTC
CDR3 protein: CASSDHLGTGDYGYTF

V gene: TRBV30
J gene: TRBJ1-2
clone size: -
D gene: -
CDR3 DNA: TGTGCCTGGAGTGTACCCCCCAATGGCTACACCTTC
CDR3 protein: CAWSVPPNGYTF

V gene: TRBV6-5
J gene: TRBJ1-1
clone size: -
D gene: -
CDR3 DNA: TGTTCCTCGGTCGGGGACACTGAAGCTTTCTTT
CDR3 protein: CSSVGDTEAFF

V gene: TRBV7-9
J gene: TRBJ2-3
clone size: -
D gene: -
CDR3 DNA: TGTGCCAGCAGCTTAGGAGGGAGGAGCACAGATACGCAGTATTTT
CDR3 protein: CASSLGGRSTDTQYF

V gene: TRBV30
J gene: TRBJ1-4
clone size: once
D gene: -
CDR3 DNA: TGTGCCTGGAGATTATCCAGGGATGAAAAACTGTTTTTT
CDR3 protein: CAWRLSRDEKLFF

V gene: TRBV20-1
J gene: TRBJ2-7
clone size: few
D gene: -
CDR3 DNA: TGCAGTGCTAGGGCCCCAGGGCACGGGGCAGGCTACGAGCAGTACTTC
CDR3 protein: CSARAPGHGAGYEQYF

V gene: TRBV30
J gene: TRBJ1-2
clone size: -
D gene: -
CDR3 DNA: TGTGCCTGGAGGGAGGGCTGGCAGGGGACCTATGGCTACACCTTC
CDR3 protein: CAWREGWQGTYGYTF

V gene: TRBV29-1
J gene: TRBJ2-7
clone size: -
D gene: -
CDR3 DNA: TGCAGCGTTGAAGGCAGGGAGAGCTCCTACGAGCAGTACTTC
CDR3 protein: CSVEGRESSYEQYF

V gene: TRBV20-1
J gene: TRBJ2-7
clone size: -
D gene: TRBD2
CDR3 DNA: TGCAGTGCTAGTTCTCCCGGGACTAGTGCCTCCTACGAGCAGTACTTC
CDR3 protein: CSASSPGTSASYEQYF

V gene: TRBV19
J gene: TRBJ1-1
clone size: few
D gene: -
CDR3 DNA: TGTGCCAGTAGTGTAGACTCCTGGCTGTCCACTGAAGCTTTCTTT
CDR3 protein: CASSVDSWLSTEAFF

V gene: TRBV7-3
J gene: TRBJ2-1
clone size: -
D gene: TRBD1
CDR3 DNA: TGTGCCAGCACCCCCCCCGGACAGGGCTACAATGAGCAGTTCTTC
CDR3 protein: CASTPPGQGYNEQFF

V gene: TRBV7-9
J gene: TRBJ2-7
clone size: few
D gene: -
CDR3 DNA: TGTGCCAGCAGCTTAGCATTCTCCAGGAACGAGCAGTACTTC
CDR3 protein: CASSLAFSRNEQYF

V gene: TRBV11-2
J gene: TRBJ2-7
clone size: -
D gene: -
CDR3 DNA: TGTGCCAGCAGCTTAGCCGGACAACTCTACGAGCAGTACTTC
CDR3 protein: CASSLAGQLYEQYF

V gene: TRBV6-6
J gene: TRBJ1-6
clone size: -
D gene: -
CDR3 DNA: TGTGCCAGCACTCCCCCGAGTAATTCACCCCTCCACTTT
CDR3 protein: CASTPPSNSPLHF

V gene: TRBV6-5
J gene: TRBJ1-6
clone size: -
D gene: -
CDR3 DNA: TGTGCCAGCAGTTACGGGGATACAGACCGATCACCCCTCCACTTT
CDR3 protein: CASSYGDTDRSPLHF

V gene: TRBV6-5
J gene: TRBJ2-3
clone size: -
D gene: -
CDR3 DNA: TGTGCCAGCAGTTACTTGGGGGGTGTACAGGATACGCAGTATTTT
CDR3 protein: CASSYLGGVQDTQYF

V gene: TRBV6-5
J gene: TRBJ1-1
clone size: once
D gene: -
CDR3 DNA: TGTGCCAGCAGTACCGGACATGGAATGGCTTTCTTT
CDR3 protein: CASSTGHGMAFF

V gene: TRBV30
J gene: TRBJ2-7
clone size: -
D gene: TRBD2
CDR3 DNA: TGTGCCTGGACACTAGCGGGGACCTACGAGCAGTACTTC
CDR3 protein: CAWTLAGTYEQYF

V gene: TRBV6-1
J gene: TRBJ2-7
clone size: -
D gene: -
CDR3 DNA: TGTGCCAGCAGTGAAGCGCCTTCCTACGAGCAGTACTTC
CDR3 protein: CASSEAPSYEQYF

V gene: TRBV29-1
J gene: TRBJ2-1
clone size: -
D gene: TRBD1
CDR3 DNA: TGCAGCGGGGACAGATACAATGAGCAGTTCTTC
CDR3 protein: CSGDRYNEQFF